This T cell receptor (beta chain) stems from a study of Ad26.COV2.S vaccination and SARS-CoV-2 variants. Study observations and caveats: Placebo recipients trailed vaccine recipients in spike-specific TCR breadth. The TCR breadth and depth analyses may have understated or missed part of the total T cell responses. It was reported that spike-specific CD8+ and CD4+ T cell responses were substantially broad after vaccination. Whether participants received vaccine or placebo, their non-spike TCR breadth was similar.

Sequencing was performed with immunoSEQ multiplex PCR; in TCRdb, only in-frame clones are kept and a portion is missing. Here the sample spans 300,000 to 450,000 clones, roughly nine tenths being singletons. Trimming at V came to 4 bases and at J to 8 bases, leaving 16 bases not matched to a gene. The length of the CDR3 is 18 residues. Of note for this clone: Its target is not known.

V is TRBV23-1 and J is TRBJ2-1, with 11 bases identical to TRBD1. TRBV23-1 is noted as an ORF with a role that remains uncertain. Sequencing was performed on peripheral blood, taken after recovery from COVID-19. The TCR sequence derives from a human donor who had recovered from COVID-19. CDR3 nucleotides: TGCGCCAGCAGTCCTCGGTACAGCGGGACAGGGGGTGTCTATGAGCAGTTCTTC. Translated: CASSPRYSGTGGVYEQFF.